This TCR beta chain was sequenced for a study of T cell responses to AZD1222 COVID-19 vaccine. Study-wide results and caveats: Per reports, nearly half of all spike-specific TCRs target regions that are unmutated in variants. Spike-specific TCR depth and breadth grew after two AZD1222 doses. Spike was spanned by vaccine-associated CD4 TCRs, which were dominant at 160-218 and 743-854. Clonal diversity was possibly underestimated, and the donors were mostly white British, with more females.

The V and J ends lost 7 bases and 0 bases, in that order; junction bases with no gene match: 5. The CDR3 runs 15 residues. Germline CDR1 is MNHEY and CDR2 is SVGAGI. The assay was immunoSEQ multiplex PCR, and TCRdb's table has in-frame clones only and misses some. The table includes about 120,000 clones, approximately 90% detected once. This clone was picked up one time. The antigen is undetermined. The specimen comprised peripheral blood, sampled on day 0 of AZD1222 vaccination. The source is an adult in good health. The chain is built from TRBV6-5 and TRBJ2-1; 8 positions match TRBD1. CDR3 loop: CASTEQGGSYNEQFF. CDR3 nucleotide sequence: TGTGCCAGCACCGAACAGGGGGGCTCCTACAATGAGCAGTTCTTC.